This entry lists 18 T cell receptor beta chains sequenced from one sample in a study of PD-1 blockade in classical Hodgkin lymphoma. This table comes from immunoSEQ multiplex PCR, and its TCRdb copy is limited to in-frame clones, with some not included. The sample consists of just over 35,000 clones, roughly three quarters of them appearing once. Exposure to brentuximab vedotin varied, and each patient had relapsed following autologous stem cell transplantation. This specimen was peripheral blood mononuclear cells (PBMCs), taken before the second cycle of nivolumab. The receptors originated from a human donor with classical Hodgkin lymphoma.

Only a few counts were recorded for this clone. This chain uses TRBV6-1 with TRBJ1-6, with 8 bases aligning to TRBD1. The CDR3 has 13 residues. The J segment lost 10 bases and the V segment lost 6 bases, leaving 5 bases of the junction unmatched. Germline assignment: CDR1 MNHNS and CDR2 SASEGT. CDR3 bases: TGTGCCAGCAGGGACAGGGTTGGGTCACCCCTCCACTTT. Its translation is CASRDRVGSPLHF.

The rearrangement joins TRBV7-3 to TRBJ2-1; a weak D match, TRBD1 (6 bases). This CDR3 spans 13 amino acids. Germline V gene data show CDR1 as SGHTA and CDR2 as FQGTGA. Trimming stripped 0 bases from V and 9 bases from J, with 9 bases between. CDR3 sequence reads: CASSLTQGTEQFF. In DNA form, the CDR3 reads TGTGCCAGCAGCTTAACGCAGGGGACTGAGCAGTTCTTC.

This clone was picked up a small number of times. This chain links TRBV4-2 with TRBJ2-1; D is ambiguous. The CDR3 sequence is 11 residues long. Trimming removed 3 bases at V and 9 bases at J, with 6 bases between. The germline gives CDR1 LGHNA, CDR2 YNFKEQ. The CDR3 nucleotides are TGTGCCAGCAGCCAGGGGATTGAGCAGTTCTTC. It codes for CASSQGIEQFF.

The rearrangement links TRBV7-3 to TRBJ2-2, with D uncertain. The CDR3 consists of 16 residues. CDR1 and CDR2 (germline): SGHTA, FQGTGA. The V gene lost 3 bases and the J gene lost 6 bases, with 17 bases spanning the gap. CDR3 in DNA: TGTGCCAGCAGCTTCCATCCGCGTTCGGTCTCCGGGGAGCTGTTTTTT. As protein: CASSFHPRSVSGELFF.

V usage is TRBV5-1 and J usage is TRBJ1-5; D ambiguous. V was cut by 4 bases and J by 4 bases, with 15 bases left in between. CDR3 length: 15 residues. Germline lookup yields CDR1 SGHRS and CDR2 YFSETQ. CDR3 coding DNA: TGCGCCAGCAGCACCGGCACAGAAAAAAATCAGCCCCAGCATTTT. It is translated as CASSTGTEKNQPQHF.

CDR3 in DNA: TGCGCCAGCAGCTTGGGGAGGTTGGACACTGAAGCTTTCTTT. Translation gives CASSLGRLDTEAFF. The V gene is TRBV5-1, the J gene TRBJ1-1; D is uncertain. The ends were cut back, 0 bases at V and 3 bases at J, with 9 bases in the middle. Germline V gives CDR1 SGHRS, CDR2 YFSETQ. The CDR3 extends over 14 amino acids. Together with reference TRBV5-1 and TRBJ1-1, the CDR3 gives the full variable domain: KAGVTQTPRYLIKTRGQQVTLSCSPISGHRSVSWYQQTPGQGLQFLFEYFSETQRNKGNFPGRFSGRQFSNSRSEMNVSTLELGDSALYLCASSLGRLDTEAFFGQGTRLTVV.

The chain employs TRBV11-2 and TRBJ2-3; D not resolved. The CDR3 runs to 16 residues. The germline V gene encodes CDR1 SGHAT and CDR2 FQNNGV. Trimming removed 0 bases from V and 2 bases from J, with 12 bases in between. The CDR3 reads CASSLDLGPNTDTQYF. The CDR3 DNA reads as TGTGCCAGCAGCTTAGATCTCGGTCCAAACACAGATACGCAGTATTTT.

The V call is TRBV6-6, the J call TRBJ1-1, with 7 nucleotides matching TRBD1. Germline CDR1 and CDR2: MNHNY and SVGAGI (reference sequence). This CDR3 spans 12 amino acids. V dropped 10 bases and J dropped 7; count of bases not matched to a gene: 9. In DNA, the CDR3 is TGTGCCACTCAAAACGGGGACAGTGAAGCTTTCTTT. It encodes CATQNGDSEAFF.

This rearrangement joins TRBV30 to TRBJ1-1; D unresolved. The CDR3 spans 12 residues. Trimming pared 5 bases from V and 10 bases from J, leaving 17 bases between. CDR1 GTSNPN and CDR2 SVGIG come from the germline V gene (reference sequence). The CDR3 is CAWSKGYGGAFF. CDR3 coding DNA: TGTGCCTGGTCGAAAGGGTATGGAGGAGCTTTCTTT.

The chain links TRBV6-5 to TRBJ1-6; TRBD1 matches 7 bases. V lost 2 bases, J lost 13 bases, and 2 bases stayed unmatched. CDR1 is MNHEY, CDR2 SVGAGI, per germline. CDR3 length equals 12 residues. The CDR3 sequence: CASSYQQGPLHF. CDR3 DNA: TGTGCCAGCAGTTACCAACAGGGGCCCCTCCACTTT.

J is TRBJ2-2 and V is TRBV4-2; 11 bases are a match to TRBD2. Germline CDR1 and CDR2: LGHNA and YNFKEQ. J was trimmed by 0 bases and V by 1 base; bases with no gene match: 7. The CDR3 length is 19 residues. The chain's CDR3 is CASSQARGLAVTNTGELFF. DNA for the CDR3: TGTGCCAGCAGCCAAGCAAGGGGACTAGCGGTTACGAACACCGGGGAGCTGTTTTTT.

CDR3 in amino acids: CASSPGNSGSSDTQYF. Here the CDR3 DNA reads TGTGCCAGCAGCCCCGGTAATAGCGGGAGTTCAGATACGCAGTATTTT. The rearrangement joins TRBV7-3 to TRBJ2-3; TRBD2 matches 9 bases. Germline V CDR1 and CDR2: SGHTA, FQGTGA. The CDR3 is 16 residues long. V trimming: 5 bases; J trimming: 4 bases; junction bases outside the gene matches: 10. Variable domain in full (rest from reference TRBV7-3 and TRBJ2-3): GAGVSQTPSNKVTEKGKYVELRCDPISGHTALYWYRQSLGQGPEFLIYFQGTGAADDSGLPNDRFFAVRPEGSVSTLKIQRTERGDSAVYLCASSPGNSGSSDTQYFGPGTRLTVL.

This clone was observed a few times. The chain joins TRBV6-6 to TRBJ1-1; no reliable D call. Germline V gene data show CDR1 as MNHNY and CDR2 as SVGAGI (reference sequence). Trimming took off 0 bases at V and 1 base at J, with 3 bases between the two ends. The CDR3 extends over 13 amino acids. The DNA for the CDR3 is TGTGCCAGCAGTTACTCCCGGAACACTGAAGCTTTCTTT. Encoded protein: CASSYSRNTEAFF.

CDR3 DNA: TGCAGCGTTGCGAGACGGCGGGAGAGTGGGGTGGATACGCAGTATTTT. Translated, it gives CSVARRRESGVDTQYF. This chain uses TRBV29-1 with TRBJ2-3, with 7 bases matching TRBD2. Germline trimming cut 4 bases from V and 6 bases from J; bases unmatched to any gene: 16. CDR1 SQVTM and CDR2 ANQGSEA come from the germline V gene. The CDR3 runs 16 residues.

CDR3 sequence (DNA): TGTGCCTGGAGTGCCCCCTGGTCCACGTCGAGGGGCACTGAAGCTTTCTTT. This encodes CAWSAPWSTSRGTEAFF. V is TRBV30 and J is TRBJ1-1, with D perhaps TRBD1 (5 bases). Trimming stripped 1 base from V and 4 bases from J, with 22 bases between. The CDR3 loop spans 17 amino acids. Germline V gene data show CDR1 as GTSNPN and CDR2 as SVGIG (reference sequence).

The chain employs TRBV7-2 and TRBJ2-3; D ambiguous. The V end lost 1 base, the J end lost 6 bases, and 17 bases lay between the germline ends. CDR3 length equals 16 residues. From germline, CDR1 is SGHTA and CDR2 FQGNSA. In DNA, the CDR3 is TGTGCCAGCAGCTTAGGAGGTTCCCCGGGTCAGGATACGCAGTATTTT. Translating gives CASSLGGSPGQDTQYF.

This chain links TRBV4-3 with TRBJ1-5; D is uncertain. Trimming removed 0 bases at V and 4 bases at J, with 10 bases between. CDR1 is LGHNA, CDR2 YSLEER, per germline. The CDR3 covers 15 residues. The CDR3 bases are TGCGCCAGCAGCCAAGATGGCAGCCCGAATCAGCCCCAGCATTTT. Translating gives CASSQDGSPNQPQHF.

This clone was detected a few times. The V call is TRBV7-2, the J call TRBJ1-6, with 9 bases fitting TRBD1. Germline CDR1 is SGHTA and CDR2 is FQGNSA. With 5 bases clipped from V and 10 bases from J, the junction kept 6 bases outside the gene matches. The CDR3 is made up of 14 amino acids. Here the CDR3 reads CASSPTGGYSPLHF. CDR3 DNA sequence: TGTGCCAGCAGCCCGACAGGGGGGTACTCACCCCTCCACTTT.